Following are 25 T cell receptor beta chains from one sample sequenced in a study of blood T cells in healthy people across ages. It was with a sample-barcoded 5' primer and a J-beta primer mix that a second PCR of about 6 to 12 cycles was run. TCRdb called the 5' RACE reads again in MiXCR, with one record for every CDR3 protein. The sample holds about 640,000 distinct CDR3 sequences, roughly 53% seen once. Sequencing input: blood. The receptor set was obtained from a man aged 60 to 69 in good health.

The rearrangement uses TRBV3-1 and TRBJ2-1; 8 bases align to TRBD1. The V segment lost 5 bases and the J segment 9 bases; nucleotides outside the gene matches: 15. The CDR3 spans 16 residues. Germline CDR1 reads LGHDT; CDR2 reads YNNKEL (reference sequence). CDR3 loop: CASSARDRSNLGEQFF. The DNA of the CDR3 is TGTGCCAGCAGCGCCCGGGACAGGTCGAATCTAGGTGAGCAGTTCTTC.

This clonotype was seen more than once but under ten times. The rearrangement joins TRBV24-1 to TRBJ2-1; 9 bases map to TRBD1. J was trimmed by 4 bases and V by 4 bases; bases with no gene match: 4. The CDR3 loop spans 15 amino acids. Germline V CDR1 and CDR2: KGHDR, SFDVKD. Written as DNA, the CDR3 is TGTGCCACCAGTGACCCCGGGACAGGGTACAATGAGCAGTTCTTC. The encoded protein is CATSDPGTGYNEQFF.

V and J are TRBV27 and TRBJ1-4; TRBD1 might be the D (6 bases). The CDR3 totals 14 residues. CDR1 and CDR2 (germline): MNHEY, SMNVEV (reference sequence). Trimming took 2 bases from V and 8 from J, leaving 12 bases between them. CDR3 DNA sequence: TGTGCCAGCAGTTTAAGTACAGGGCGGGAAAAACTGTTTTTT. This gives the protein CASSLSTGREKLFF.

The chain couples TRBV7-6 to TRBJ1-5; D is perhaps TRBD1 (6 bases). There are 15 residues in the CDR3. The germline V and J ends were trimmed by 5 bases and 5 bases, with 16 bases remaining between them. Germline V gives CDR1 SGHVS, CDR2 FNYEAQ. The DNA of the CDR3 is TGTGCCAGCAGCGCCGGATGGGGGGCTGATCAGCCCCAGCATTTT. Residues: CASSAGWGADQPQHF.

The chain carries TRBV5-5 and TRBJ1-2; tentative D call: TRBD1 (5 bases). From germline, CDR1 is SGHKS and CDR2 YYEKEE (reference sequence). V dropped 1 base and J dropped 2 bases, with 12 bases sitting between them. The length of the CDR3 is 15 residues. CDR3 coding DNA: TGTGCCAGCAGCTTGACACAGGCCCCCAACTATGGCTACACCTTC. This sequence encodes CASSLTQAPNYGYTF. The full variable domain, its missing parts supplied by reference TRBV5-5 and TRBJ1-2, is DAGVTQSPTHLIKTRGQQVTLRCSPISGHKSVSWYQQVLGQGPQFIFQYYEKEERGRGNFPDRFSARQFPNYSSELNVNALLLGDSALYLCASSLTQAPNYGYTFGSGTRLTVV.

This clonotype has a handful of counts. This chain's CDR3 is CSVRGSQETQYF. CDR3 in DNA: TGCAGCGTTCGGGGTTCTCAAGAGACCCAGTACTTC. The chain carries TRBV29-1 and TRBJ2-5; weak D call: TRBD2 (5 bases). The CDR3 totals 12 residues. Per the germline V gene, CDR1 is SQVTM and CDR2 is ANQGSEA. V dropped 5 bases and J dropped 2 bases, with 9 bases sitting between them.

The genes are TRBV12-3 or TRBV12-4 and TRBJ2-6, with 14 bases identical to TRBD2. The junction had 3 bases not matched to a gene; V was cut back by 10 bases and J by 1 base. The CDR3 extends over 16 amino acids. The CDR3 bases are TGTGCCACAAGACTAGCGGGGGGGTCTGGGGCCAACGTCCTGACTTTC. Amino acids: CATRLAGGSGANVLTF.

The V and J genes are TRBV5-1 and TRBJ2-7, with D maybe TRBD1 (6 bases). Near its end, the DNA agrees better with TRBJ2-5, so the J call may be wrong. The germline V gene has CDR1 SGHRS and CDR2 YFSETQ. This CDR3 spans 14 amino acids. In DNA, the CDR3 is TGCGCCAGCAGCCCTCTATCAGGGGAGGAGACCCAGTACTTC. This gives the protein CASSPLSGEETQYF.

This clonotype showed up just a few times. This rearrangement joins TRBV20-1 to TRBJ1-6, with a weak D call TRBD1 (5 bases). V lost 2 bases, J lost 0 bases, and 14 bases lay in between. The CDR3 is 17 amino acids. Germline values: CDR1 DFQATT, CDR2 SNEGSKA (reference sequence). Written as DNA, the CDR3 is TGCAGTGCTAGATGGGGCGCTGGAGGCTCCTATAATTCACCCCTCCACTTT. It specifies CSARWGAGGSYNSPLHF.

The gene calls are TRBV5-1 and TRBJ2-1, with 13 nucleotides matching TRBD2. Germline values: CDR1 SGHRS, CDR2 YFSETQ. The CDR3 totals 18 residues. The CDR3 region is CASRELAGGPSSYNEQFF. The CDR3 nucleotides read TGCGCGTCGAGGGAACTAGCGGGGGGGCCTAGCTCCTACAATGAGCAGTTCTTC.

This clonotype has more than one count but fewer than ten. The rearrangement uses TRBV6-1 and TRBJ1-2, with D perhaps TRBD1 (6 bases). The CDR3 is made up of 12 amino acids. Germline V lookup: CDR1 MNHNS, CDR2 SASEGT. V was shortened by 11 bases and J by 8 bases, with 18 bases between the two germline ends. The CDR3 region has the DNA TGTGCCGCGACAGGTGCTCCGGGAGGCTACACCTTC. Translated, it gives CAATGAPGGYTF.

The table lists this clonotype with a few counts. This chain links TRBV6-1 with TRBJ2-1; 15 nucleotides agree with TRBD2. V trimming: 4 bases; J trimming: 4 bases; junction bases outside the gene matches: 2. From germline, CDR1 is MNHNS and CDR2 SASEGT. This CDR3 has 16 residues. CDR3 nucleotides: TGTGCCAGCAGTGCGGGACTAGCGGGGGGATACAATGAGCAGTTCTTC. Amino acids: CASSAGLAGGYNEQFF.

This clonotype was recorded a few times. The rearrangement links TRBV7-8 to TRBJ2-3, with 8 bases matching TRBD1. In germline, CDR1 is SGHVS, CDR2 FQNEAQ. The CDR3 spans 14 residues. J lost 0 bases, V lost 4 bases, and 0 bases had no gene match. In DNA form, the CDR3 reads TGTGCCAGCAGCTGGGACAGGAGCACAGATACGCAGTATTTT. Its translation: CASSWDRSTDTQYF.

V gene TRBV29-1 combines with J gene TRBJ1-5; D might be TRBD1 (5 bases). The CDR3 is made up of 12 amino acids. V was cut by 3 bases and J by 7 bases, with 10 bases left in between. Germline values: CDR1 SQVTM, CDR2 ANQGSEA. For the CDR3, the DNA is TGCAGCGTTGAGACAGAGGGCCAGCCCCAGCATTTT. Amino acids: CSVETEGQPQHF.

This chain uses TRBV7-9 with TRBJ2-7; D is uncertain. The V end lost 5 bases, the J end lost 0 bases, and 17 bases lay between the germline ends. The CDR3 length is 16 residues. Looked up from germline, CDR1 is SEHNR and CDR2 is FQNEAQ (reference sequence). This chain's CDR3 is CASSPSTGSSSYEQYF. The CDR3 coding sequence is TGTGCCAGCAGCCCCTCGACTGGTTCTAGCTCCTACGAGCAGTACTTC. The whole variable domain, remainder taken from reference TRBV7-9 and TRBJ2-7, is DTGVSQNPRHKITKRGQNVTFRCDPISEHNRLYWYRQTLGQGPEFLTYFQNEAQLEKSRLLSDRFSAERPKGSFSTLEIQRTEQGDSAMYLCASSPSTGSSSYEQYFGPGTRLTVT.

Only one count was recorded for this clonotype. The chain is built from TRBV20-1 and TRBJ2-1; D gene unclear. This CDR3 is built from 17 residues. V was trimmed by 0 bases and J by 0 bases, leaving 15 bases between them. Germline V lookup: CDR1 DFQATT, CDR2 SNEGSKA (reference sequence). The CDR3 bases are TGCAGTGCTAGAGATTTGACTTCCAGCAGCTCCTACAATGAGCAGTTCTTC. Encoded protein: CSARDLTSSSSYNEQFF.

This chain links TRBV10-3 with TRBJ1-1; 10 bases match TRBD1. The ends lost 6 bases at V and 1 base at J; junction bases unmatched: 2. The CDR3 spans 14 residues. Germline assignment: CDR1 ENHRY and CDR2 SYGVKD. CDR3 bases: TGTGCCATCAGGGACAGGGGGGAGAACACTGAAGCTTTCTTT. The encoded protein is CAIRDRGENTEAFF.

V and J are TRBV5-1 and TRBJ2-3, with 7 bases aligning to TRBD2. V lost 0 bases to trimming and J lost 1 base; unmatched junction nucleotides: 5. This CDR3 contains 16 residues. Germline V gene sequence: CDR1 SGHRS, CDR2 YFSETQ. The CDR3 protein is CASSLEVAGRTDTQYF. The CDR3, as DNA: TGCGCCAGCAGCTTGGAGGTAGCGGGCCGCACAGATACGCAGTATTTT.

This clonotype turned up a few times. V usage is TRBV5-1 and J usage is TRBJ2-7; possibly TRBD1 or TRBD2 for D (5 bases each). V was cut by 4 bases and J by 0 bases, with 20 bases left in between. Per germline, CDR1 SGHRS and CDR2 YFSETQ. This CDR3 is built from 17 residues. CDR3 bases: TGCGCCAGCAGCATTGCTGGGACGTCTGTTGGCTCCTACGAGCAGTACTTC. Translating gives CASSIAGTSVGSYEQYF.

The CDR3 reads CASSPGASGGLEQFF. In nucleotides, the CDR3 is TGCGCCAGCAGCCCGGGGGCTAGCGGGGGGCTTGAGCAGTTCTTC. The chain recombines TRBV5-1 with TRBJ2-1; TRBD2 agrees at 11 bases. V gave up 4 bases and J gave up 9 bases; unmatched junction bases: 9. The CDR3 covers 15 residues. The germline CDR1 and CDR2 sequences are SGHRS and YFSETQ.

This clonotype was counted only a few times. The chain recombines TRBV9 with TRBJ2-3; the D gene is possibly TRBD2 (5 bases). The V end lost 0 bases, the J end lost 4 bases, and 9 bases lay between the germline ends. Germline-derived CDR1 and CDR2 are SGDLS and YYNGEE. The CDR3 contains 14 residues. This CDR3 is CASSVATRADTQYF. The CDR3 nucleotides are TGTGCCAGCAGCGTAGCTACTAGGGCAGATACGCAGTATTTT.

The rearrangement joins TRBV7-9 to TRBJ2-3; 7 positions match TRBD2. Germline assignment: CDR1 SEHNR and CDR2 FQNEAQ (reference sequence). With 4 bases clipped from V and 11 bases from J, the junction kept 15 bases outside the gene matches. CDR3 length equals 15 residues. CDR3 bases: TGTGCCAGCAGCTCCCCCGGGAGGTACTCTTCCGGGCAGTATTTT. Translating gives CASSSPGRYSSGQYF. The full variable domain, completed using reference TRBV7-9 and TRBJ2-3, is DTGVSQNPRHKITKRGQNVTFRCDPISEHNRLYWYRQTLGQGPEFLTYFQNEAQLEKSRLLSDRFSAERPKGSFSTLEIQRTEQGDSAMYLCASSSPGRYSSGQYFGPGTRLTVL.

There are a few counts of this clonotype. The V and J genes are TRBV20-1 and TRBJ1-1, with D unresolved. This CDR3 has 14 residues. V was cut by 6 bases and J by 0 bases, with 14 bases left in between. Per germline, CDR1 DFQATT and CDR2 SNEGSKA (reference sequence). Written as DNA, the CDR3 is TGCAGTGCCCAGTCGGGCCAAATGAACACTGAAGCTTTCTTT. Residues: CSAQSGQMNTEAFF.

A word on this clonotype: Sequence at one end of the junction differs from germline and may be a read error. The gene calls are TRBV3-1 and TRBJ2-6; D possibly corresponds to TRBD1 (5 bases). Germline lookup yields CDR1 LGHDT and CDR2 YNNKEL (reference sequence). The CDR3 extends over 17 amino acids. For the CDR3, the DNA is TGTGTCAGCAGCTCGCAGGGCTACAGCTCTGGGGCCAACGTCCTGACTTTC. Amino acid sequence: CVSSSQGYSSGANVLTF.

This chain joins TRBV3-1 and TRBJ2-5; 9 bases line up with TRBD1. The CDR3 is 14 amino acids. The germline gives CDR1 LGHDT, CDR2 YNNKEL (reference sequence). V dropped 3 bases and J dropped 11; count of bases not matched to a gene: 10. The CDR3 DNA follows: TGTGCCAGCAGCCACCGCACAGGGGGCAATGAGCAGTACTTC. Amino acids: CASSHRTGGNEQYF.